The present entry profiles one T cell receptor beta chain with its context. The antigen remains undetermined. CDR3 size: 15 residues. The V gene's germline CDR1 is SGHNT and CDR2 YYREEE (reference sequence). V was trimmed by 0 bases and J by 5 bases, leaving 11 bases between them. These data are taken from a study of CD8+ T cells in alopecia areata. Study summary: Treated patients were scored for severity by percent of scalp affected.

The treatment was: oral pan-JAK inhibitor, 5-10 mg twice daily. In each case, RNA was isolated and then reverse transcribed into cDNA as the sequencing template. Data came from immunoSEQ multiplex PCR; TCRdb stores just in-frame clones and leaves some out. The sample contains under 130,000 clones, approximately 90% of which appear only once. Study-level results: Significant decreases in scalp clonality and expanded CD8+ clones followed tofacitinib treatment. Persistence during tofacitinib was seen for many expanded lesional clones in scalp and blood.

The source was CD8+ T cells sorted from blood, collected at approximately week 34, from a patient treated with tofacitinib. The J gene is TRBJ1-4, the V gene TRBV5-4; D not certain. The TCR was taken from a human donor with alopecia areata. CDR3 sequence reads: CASSLGPADNEKLFF. As DNA, the CDR3 is TGTGCCAGCAGCTTGGGGCCGGCGGACAATGAAAAACTGTTTTTT. Complete variable domain (other parts from reference TRBV5-4 and TRBJ1-4): ETGVTQSPTHLIKTRGQQVTLRCSSQSGHNTVSWYQQALGQGPQFIFQYYREEENGRGNFPPRFSGLQFPNYSSELNVNALELDDSALYLCASSLGPADNEKLFFGSGTQLSVL.